These T cell receptor beta chains were read from a single sample in a study of blood T cells in healthy people across ages. TCRdb recomputed calls from the 5' RACE reads with MiXCR, one row per CDR3 protein. The table records 1.5 million to 2 million distinct CDR3 sequences, roughly 32% of them present only once. Sequenced input: blood. These receptors all come from a woman aged 25 to 39 in good health. Both conserved end residues are part of each CDR3. The order of the fields is J gene, V gene, clone size, D gene, CDR3 protein, CDR3 DNA. D genes are given only for firm matches. Clone size is given for some rows only: seen once, a few or many times, or a class if the clone is expanded.

j_gene: TRBJ1-2; v_gene: TRBV28; abundance: .; d_gene: .; CDR3aa: CASSLTGPMDYGYTF; CDR3nt: TGTGCCAGCAGTTTAACAGGTCCGATGGACTATGGCTACACCTTC
j_gene: TRBJ2-7; v_gene: TRBV18; abundance: many; d_gene: TRBD1; CDR3aa: CASSPGTGKPGEQYF; CDR3nt: TGTGCCAGCTCACCCGGGACAGGGAAACCGGGGGAGCAGTACTTC
j_gene: TRBJ1-2; v_gene: TRBV7-9; abundance: .; d_gene: .; CDR3aa: CASSQIKGTARYGYTF; CDR3nt: TGTGCCAGCAGCCAAATAAAAGGGACCGCCCGCTATGGCTACACCTTC
j_gene: TRBJ2-5; v_gene: TRBV28; abundance: .; d_gene: .; CDR3aa: CASSSPGLRMETQYF; CDR3nt: TGTGCCAGCAGTTCGCCGGGACTCCGAATGGAGACCCAGTACTTC
j_gene: TRBJ1-3; v_gene: TRBV29-1; abundance: once; d_gene: .; CDR3aa: CSAAWGGAAGNTIYF; CDR3nt: TGCAGCGCCGCATGGGGGGGCGCGGCTGGAAACACCATATATTTT
j_gene: TRBJ1-4; v_gene: TRBV4-1; abundance: .; d_gene: .; CDR3aa: CASSQLLQAREKLFF; CDR3nt: TGCGCCAGCAGCCAACTTCTCCAGGCTCGTGAAAAACTGTTTTTT
j_gene: TRBJ1-6; v_gene: TRBV20-1; abundance: .; d_gene: TRBD1; CDR3aa: CSAQRNTDRSSYNSPLHF; CDR3nt: TGCAGTGCTCAACGTAATACGGACAGGAGCTCCTATAATTCACCCCTCCACTTT
j_gene: TRBJ1-1; v_gene: TRBV6-6; abundance: .; d_gene: .; CDR3aa: CASSYVGYEAFF; CDR3nt: TGTGCCAGCAGTTACGTGGGGTATGAAGCTTTCTTT
j_gene: TRBJ1-1; v_gene: TRBV6-2/TRBV6-3; abundance: .; d_gene: TRBD1; CDR3aa: CASSYSGGQGLNTEAFF; CDR3nt: TGTGCCAGCAGTTACTCCGGAGGACAGGGATTGAACACTGAAGCTTTCTTT
j_gene: TRBJ1-2; v_gene: TRBV10-1; abundance: few; d_gene: .; CDR3aa: CASRGGTDYGYTF; CDR3nt: TGCGCCAGCAGGGGAGGGACGGACTATGGCTACACCTTC
j_gene: TRBJ2-1; v_gene: TRBV6-6; abundance: .; d_gene: TRBD2; CDR3aa: CASSYSDRAGGPLEQFF; CDR3nt: TGTGCCAGCAGTTACTCTGACAGAGCGGGAGGGCCACTTGAGCAGTTCTTC
j_gene: TRBJ2-7; v_gene: TRBV20-1; abundance: .; d_gene: .; CDR3aa: CSASLEAEQYF; CDR3nt: TGCAGTGCTAGTCTCGAGGCCGAGCAGTACTTC
j_gene: TRBJ2-1; v_gene: TRBV20-1; abundance: few; d_gene: .; CDR3aa: CSARGLGYDEQFF; CDR3nt: TGCAGTGCTAGGGGGTTGGGTTATGATGAGCAGTTCTTC
j_gene: TRBJ1-1; v_gene: TRBV29-1; abundance: few; d_gene: .; CDR3aa: CSVVPSTHRTEAFF; CDR3nt: TGCAGCGTTGTACCCAGTACCCACCGAACTGAAGCTTTCTTT
j_gene: TRBJ1-6; v_gene: TRBV20-1; abundance: .; d_gene: .; CDR3aa: CSASHGTRGPDSPLHF; CDR3nt: TGCAGTGCTAGCCACGGCACGCGGGGGCCGGATTCACCCCTCCACTTT
j_gene: TRBJ2-3; v_gene: TRBV4-2; abundance: few; d_gene: .; CDR3aa: CASSQDSAGGGFTDTQYF; CDR3nt: TGTGCCAGCAGCCAAGATTCCGCTGGGGGAGGCTTCACAGATACGCAGTATTTT
j_gene: TRBJ2-1; v_gene: TRBV5-4; abundance: .; d_gene: TRBD1; CDR3aa: CASTSGTGGDEQFF; CDR3nt: TGTGCCAGCACATCCGGGACAGGGGGCGATGAGCAGTTCTTC
j_gene: TRBJ1-2; v_gene: TRBV29-1; abundance: .; d_gene: TRBD1; CDR3aa: CSGGQAGYGYTF; CDR3nt: TGCAGCGGGGGACAGGCGGGCTATGGCTACACCTTC
j_gene: TRBJ2-1; v_gene: TRBV20-1; abundance: few; d_gene: .; CDR3aa: CSAPFRAFGLSYNEQFF; CDR3nt: TGCAGTGCTCCTTTTAGGGCATTCGGACTCTCCTACAATGAGCAGTTCTTC
j_gene: TRBJ1-2; v_gene: TRBV6-5; abundance: few; d_gene: TRBD1; CDR3aa: CASTPTGVHGYTF; CDR3nt: TGTGCCAGCACTCCCACAGGGGTGCATGGCTACACCTTC
j_gene: TRBJ1-3; v_gene: TRBV7-2; abundance: .; d_gene: TRBD1; CDR3aa: CASSWGQGISSGNTIYF; CDR3nt: TGTGCCAGCAGCTGGGGACAGGGGATCAGCTCTGGAAACACCATATATTTT
j_gene: TRBJ2-1; v_gene: TRBV24-1; abundance: many; d_gene: .; CDR3aa: CATSDSNEQFF; CDR3nt: TGTGCCACCAGTGATAGCAATGAGCAGTTCTTC
j_gene: TRBJ2-1; v_gene: TRBV20-1; abundance: once; d_gene: TRBD1; CDR3aa: CSANTPGGPLIEQFF; CDR3nt: TGCAGTGCAAATACGCCAGGGGGCCCGTTAATTGAGCAGTTCTTC
j_gene: TRBJ2-7; v_gene: TRBV10-3; abundance: many; d_gene: TRBD1; CDR3aa: CAITRDRTYEQYF; CDR3nt: TGTGCTATAACCCGGGACAGGACCTACGAGCAGTACTTC
j_gene: TRBJ2-1; v_gene: TRBV12-3/TRBV12-4; abundance: many; d_gene: .; CDR3aa: CASSLRAQRGEQFF; CDR3nt: TGTGCCAGCAGTTTACGGGCCCAAAGAGGTGAGCAGTTCTTC
j_gene: TRBJ2-2; v_gene: TRBV20-1; abundance: .; d_gene: TRBD2; CDR3aa: CSAPGTSHGELFF; CDR3nt: TGCAGTGCTCCCGGGACTAGCCACGGGGAGCTGTTTTTT
j_gene: TRBJ1-2; v_gene: TRBV20-1; abundance: .; d_gene: .; CDR3aa: CSARDLGRGRGGYTF; CDR3nt: TGCAGTGCTAGAGATCTAGGCCGGGGTAGGGGTGGCTACACCTTC
j_gene: TRBJ2-2; v_gene: TRBV29-1; abundance: few; d_gene: .; CDR3aa: CSVDSNTGELFF; CDR3nt: TGCAGCGTTGACTCGAACACCGGGGAGCTGTTTTTT
j_gene: TRBJ2-1; v_gene: TRBV3-1; abundance: .; d_gene: .; CDR3aa: CASSQDRSGRGSYNEQFF; CDR3nt: TGTGCCAGCAGCCAAGATCGCTCCGGGCGGGGCTCATACAATGAGCAGTTCTTC
j_gene: TRBJ2-3; v_gene: TRBV5-1; abundance: .; d_gene: .; CDR3aa: CASSLERTYTDTQYF; CDR3nt: TGCGCCAGCAGCTTGGAGCGGACTTACACAGATACGCAGTATTTT
j_gene: TRBJ2-3; v_gene: TRBV7-3; abundance: .; d_gene: TRBD2; CDR3aa: CASSLTGGRTDTRYF; CDR3nt: TGTGCCAGCAGCTTAACGGGAGGGCGTACAGATACGCGGTATTTT
j_gene: TRBJ2-1; v_gene: TRBV7-3; abundance: .; d_gene: TRBD1; CDR3aa: CASSVVPGQGAHEQFF; CDR3nt: TGTGCCAGCAGCGTCGTACCGGGACAGGGGGCGCATGAGCAGTTCTTC
j_gene: TRBJ2-3; v_gene: TRBV9; abundance: few; d_gene: TRBD2; CDR3aa: CASHRLANPTDTQYF; CDR3nt: TGTGCCAGCCACCGACTAGCGAACCCCACAGATACGCAGTATTTT
j_gene: TRBJ2-3; v_gene: TRBV25-1; abundance: .; d_gene: TRBD1; CDR3aa: CASSDPTTGYGTDTQYF; CDR3nt: TGTGCCAGCAGTGACCCCACGACAGGGTATGGCACAGATACGCAGTATTTT
j_gene: TRBJ2-7; v_gene: TRBV20-1; abundance: .; d_gene: .; CDR3aa: CSARGGATGVYEQYF; CDR3nt: TGCAGTGCTAGAGGGGGAGCCACTGGGGTTTACGAGCAGTACTTC
j_gene: TRBJ2-1; v_gene: TRBV28; abundance: few; d_gene: TRBD2; CDR3aa: CASRIPAGVDNEQFF; CDR3nt: TGTGCCAGCAGGATCCCTGCGGGAGTTGATAATGAGCAGTTCTTC
j_gene: TRBJ2-7; v_gene: TRBV7-6; abundance: .; d_gene: TRBD1; CDR3aa: CASSQGTVLYEQYF; CDR3nt: TGTGCCAGCAGCCAGGGGACAGTACTGTACGAGCAGTACTTC
j_gene: TRBJ2-7; v_gene: TRBV7-6; abundance: .; d_gene: TRBD2; CDR3aa: CASSFGRAQSYEQYF; CDR3nt: TGTGCCAGCAGCTTCGGGAGGGCCCAATCCTACGAGCAGTACTTC
j_gene: TRBJ1-1; v_gene: TRBV5-1; abundance: once; d_gene: TRBD1; CDR3aa: CASSHRGGDTGAFF; CDR3nt: TGCGCCAGCAGCCACAGGGGAGGGGACACTGGAGCTTTCTTT
j_gene: TRBJ2-7; v_gene: TRBV29-1; abundance: .; d_gene: TRBD1; CDR3aa: CSGRTGAYEQYF; CDR3nt: TGCAGCGGCCGGACAGGGGCCTACGAGCAGTACTTC
j_gene: TRBJ2-1; v_gene: TRBV27; abundance: .; d_gene: .; CDR3aa: CASSPSVGEKNNEQFF; CDR3nt: TGTGCCAGCAGTCCCTCGGTGGGGGAGAAGAATAATGAGCAGTTCTTC
j_gene: TRBJ1-1; v_gene: TRBV2; abundance: .; d_gene: .; CDR3aa: CASRLEGLATEAFF; CDR3nt: TGTGCCAGCCGTCTGGAGGGACTTGCCACTGAAGCTTTCTTT
j_gene: TRBJ2-7; v_gene: TRBV6-1; abundance: few; d_gene: TRBD1; CDR3aa: CASKTGTGNSYEQYF; CDR3nt: TGTGCCAGCAAAACCGGGACAGGCAATTCCTACGAGCAGTACTTC
j_gene: TRBJ2-1; v_gene: TRBV5-1; abundance: .; d_gene: TRBD2; CDR3aa: CASSSGGGLGNEQFF; CDR3nt: TGCGCCAGCAGCTCGGGCGGGGGATTAGGCAATGAGCAGTTCTTC
j_gene: TRBJ2-2; v_gene: TRBV6-1; abundance: .; d_gene: .; CDR3aa: CASSRVRELFF; CDR3nt: TGTGCCAGCAGTCGGGTGAGGGAGCTGTTTTTT
j_gene: TRBJ2-5; v_gene: TRBV12-3/TRBV12-4; abundance: .; d_gene: TRBD1; CDR3aa: CASSATGGMWETQYF; CDR3nt: TGTGCCAGCAGTGCTACAGGGGGCATGTGGGAGACCCAGTACTTC
j_gene: TRBJ1-1; v_gene: TRBV6-2/TRBV6-3; abundance: .; d_gene: .; CDR3aa: CASSYSGAGKKAFF; CDR3nt: TGTGCCAGCAGTTATTCGGGGGCCGGGAAGAAAGCTTTCTTT
j_gene: TRBJ2-7; v_gene: TRBV6-6; abundance: .; d_gene: .; CDR3aa: CASNQRRQAYEQYF; CDR3nt: TGTGCCAGCAACCAAAGGCGACAGGCCTACGAGCAGTACTTC
j_gene: TRBJ1-2; v_gene: TRBV20-1; abundance: few; d_gene: .; CDR3aa: CSAREGADYGYTF; CDR3nt: TGCAGTGCTAGAGAGGGGGCAGACTATGGCTACACCTTC
j_gene: TRBJ1-1; v_gene: TRBV28; abundance: .; d_gene: .; CDR3aa: CASSLFTLGAEAFF; CDR3nt: TGTGCCAGCAGTTTATTTACTTTAGGGGCTGAAGCTTTCTTT
j_gene: TRBJ2-5; v_gene: TRBV12-3/TRBV12-4; abundance: few; d_gene: .; CDR3aa: CASSLGGVLQETQYF; CDR3nt: TGTGCCAGCAGTTTGGGCGGGGTCCTCCAAGAGACCCAGTACTTC
j_gene: TRBJ1-1; v_gene: TRBV21-1; abundance: .; d_gene: .; CDR3aa: CASSKKGRGQALGTEAFF; CDR3nt: TGTGCCAGCAGCAAAAAGGGACGGGGGCAGGCCCTTGGCACTGAAGCTTTCTTT
j_gene: TRBJ2-2; v_gene: TRBV20-1; abundance: many; d_gene: TRBD1; CDR3aa: CSARENRGATGELFF; CDR3nt: TGCAGTGCTAGAGAAAACAGGGGGGCTACCGGGGAGCTGTTTTTT